This paragraph covers one TCR beta chain sequence. Its target is unknown. Using the 5' RACE reads, TCRdb records one entry per CDR3 protein without DNA. Its clone listing holds about half a million distinct CDR3 sequences. The length of the CDR3 is 14 residues. The record originates from a study of T cells expressing NK-cell markers. Study as a whole: It was sorted CD3+CD56-NKG2C+, CD3+CD56+NKG2C- and CD3+CD56+NKG2C+ T cells that provided the TCR beta repertoires. Sequencing covered eight donors, seven HCMV-seropositive and one seronegative.

Findings of the study overall: Dominant NKG2C+ clonotype frequencies of roughly 1.0-7.5% of CD8+ T cells were measured in five or six donors.

This chain links TRBV12-3 or TRBV12-4 with TRBJ1-1; TCRdb gives TRBD1 as the D gene, but with no DNA this cannot be confirmed. This receptor was identified in a woman between 45 and 65 years old in good health. Sequenced input: blood T cells: a sorted CD56 or NKG2C T cell subset, CD4+ or CD8+ T cells, or bulk PBMC T cells (not recorded which). The CDR3 loop reads CASSLARTGGHAFF.